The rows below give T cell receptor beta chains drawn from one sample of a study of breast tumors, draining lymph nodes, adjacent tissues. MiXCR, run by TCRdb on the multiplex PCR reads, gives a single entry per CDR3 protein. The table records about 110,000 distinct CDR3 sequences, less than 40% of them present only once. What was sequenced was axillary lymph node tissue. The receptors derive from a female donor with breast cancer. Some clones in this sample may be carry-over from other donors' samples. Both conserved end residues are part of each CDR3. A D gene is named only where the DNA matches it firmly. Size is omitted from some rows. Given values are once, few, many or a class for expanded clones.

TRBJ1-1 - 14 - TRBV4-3 TGCGCCAGCAGCCAAGGACGGAGGGTGGCTGAAGCTTTCTTT CASSQGRRVAEAFF
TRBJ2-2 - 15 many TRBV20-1 TGCAGTGCAGACTACAGGGTCGGGGGCACCGGGGAGCTGTTTTTT CSADYRVGGTGELFF
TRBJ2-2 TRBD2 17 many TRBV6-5 TGTGCCAGCAGTCCCCCGACTAGCGGGAGAGTCACCGGGGAGCTGTTTTTT CASSPPTSGRVTGELFF
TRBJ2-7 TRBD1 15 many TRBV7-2 TGTGCCAGCAGCTTAGGCGGGACAGGCCAATACGAGCAGTACTTC CASSLGGTGQYEQYF
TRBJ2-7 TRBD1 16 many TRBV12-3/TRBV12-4 TGTGCCAGCAGCCACACCGGGACAGGGAGGCCTAGCGAGCAGTACTTC CASSHTGTGRPSEQYF
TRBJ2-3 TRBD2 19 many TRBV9 TGTGCCAGCAGCGTAGCTCCCTCTAGCGGGGCTTTTAGCACAGATACGCAGTATTTT CASSVAPSSGAFSTDTQYF
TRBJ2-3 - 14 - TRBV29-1 TGCAGCCTTAATCCGGACGGCAGCACAGATACGCAGTATTTT CSLNPDGSTDTQYF
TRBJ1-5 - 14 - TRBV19 TGTGCCAGTAGTATCAAAAGGGTTGGTCAGCCCCAGCATTTT CASSIKRVGQPQHF
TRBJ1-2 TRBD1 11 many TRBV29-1 TGCAGCGTCGGGACAGATAGTGGCTACACCTTC CSVGTDSGYTF
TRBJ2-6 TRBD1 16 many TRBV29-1 TGCAGCGGGGTGGGTAGAGACAGGGCTGGGGCCAACGTCCTGACTTTC CSGVGRDRAGANVLTF
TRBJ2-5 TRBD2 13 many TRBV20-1 TGCAGTGCGACCCTAGCGGGCCAAGAGACCCAGTACTTC CSATLAGQETQYF
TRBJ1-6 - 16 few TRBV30 TGTGCCTGGAGTCGCGGGGGGGGGGGATTCGGTTCACCCCTCCACTTT CAWSRGGGGFGSPLHF
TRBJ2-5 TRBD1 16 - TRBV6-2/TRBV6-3 TGTGCCAGCAGTTATTCCGCGGACAGGCCCCAAGAGGCCCAGTACTTC CASSYSADRPQEAQYF
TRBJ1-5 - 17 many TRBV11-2 TGTGCCAGCAGCCCGACTCGAACCGCCGGGGGCAATCAGCCCCAGCATTTT CASSPTRTAGGNQPQHF
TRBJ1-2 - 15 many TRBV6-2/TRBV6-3 TGTGCCAGCAGTCACCGGACAGCCGCTAACTATGGCTACACCTTC CASSHRTAANYGYTF
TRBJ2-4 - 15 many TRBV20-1 TGCAGTGCTAGCGCTCCGCTCGGAGCCAAAAACATTCAGTACTTC CSASAPLGAKNIQYF
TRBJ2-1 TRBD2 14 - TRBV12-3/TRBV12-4 TGTGCCAGCAGTCTCGCGGGGGGACACAATGAGCAGCTCTTC CASSLAGGHNEQLF
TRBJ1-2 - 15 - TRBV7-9 TGTGCCACCAGCGGGGGATTGGCGGCCTCCTATGGCTACACCTTC CATSGGLAASYGYTF
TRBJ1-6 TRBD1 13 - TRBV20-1 TGCAGTGCTGCAGGGGGCTGGAATTCACCCCTCCACTTT CSAAGGWNSPLHF
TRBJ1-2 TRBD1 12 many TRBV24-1 TGTGCCACCAGACAGGGGGGAGGTGGCTACACCTTC CATRQGGGGYTF
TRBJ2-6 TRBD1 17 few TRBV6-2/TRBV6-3 TGTGCCAGCAGTTGGCGACAGGGGGAAACTGGGGCCAACGTCCTGACTTTC CASSWRQGETGANVLTF
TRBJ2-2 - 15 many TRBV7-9 TGTGCCAGCAGCGTCGGCACACCCAACACCGGGGAGCTGTTTTTT CASSVGTPNTGELFF
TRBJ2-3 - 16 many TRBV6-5 TGTGCCAGCAGAGTTACCTCAAGGGGTTACACAGATACGCAGTATTTT CASRVTSRGYTDTQYF
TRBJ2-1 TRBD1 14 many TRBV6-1 TGTGCCAGCAGTGGAGGGACAGAGACTAATGAGCAGTTCTTC CASSGGTETNEQFF
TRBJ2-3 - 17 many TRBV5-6 TGTGCCAGCAGCCCTTACCACGGCGGGGGCCGCACAGATACGCAGTATTTT CASSPYHGGGRTDTQYF
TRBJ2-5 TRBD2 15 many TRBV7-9 TGTGCCAGCGCAAAAATAGCGGGGCTTCAAGAGACCCAGCACTTC CASAKIAGLQETQHF
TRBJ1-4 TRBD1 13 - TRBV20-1 TGCAGTGCTCGTGGACAGGGTAACGAAAAACTGTTTTTT CSARGQGNEKLFF
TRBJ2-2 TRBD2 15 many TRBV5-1 TGCGCCAGCAGCTTGGGGGGGACTACGGCCGGGGAGCTGTTTTTT CASSLGGTTAGELFF
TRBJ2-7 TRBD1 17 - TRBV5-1 TGCGCCAGCAGCCAAGGGGGCCTCGGCGGCATCACCTACGAGCAGTACTTC CASSQGGLGGITYEQYF
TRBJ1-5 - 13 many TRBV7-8 TGTGCCAGCAGCTTAGGAGGGGTTCAGCCCCAGCATTTT CASSLGGVQPQHF
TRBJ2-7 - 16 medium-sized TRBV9 TGTGCCAGCAGCGTAACCGGACAGGGAGGGTCCTACGAGCAGTACTTC CASSVTGQGGSYEQYF
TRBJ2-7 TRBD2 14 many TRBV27 TGTGCCACTTCATCACGACTAGCCGCCTACGAGCAGTACTTC CATSSRLAAYEQYF
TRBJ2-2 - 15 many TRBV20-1 TGCAGTGCCAAAGGGACAACCCGACCGACCGGGGAGCTGTTTTTT CSAKGTTRPTGELFF
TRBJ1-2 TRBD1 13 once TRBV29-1 TGCAGCGTTGGGACAGGGAAGAACTATGGCTACACCTTC CSVGTGKNYGYTF
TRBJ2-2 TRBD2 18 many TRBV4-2 TGTGCCAGCAGCCAAGGGAGTAGCGGGGGGAGGGACACCGGGGAGCTGTTTTTT CASSQGSSGGRDTGELFF
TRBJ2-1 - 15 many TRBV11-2 TGTGCCAGCAGCTTAGCCTCGAGCTCCTACAATGAGCAGTTCTTC CASSLASSSYNEQFF
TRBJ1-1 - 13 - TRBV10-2 TGCGCCAGCAGTGTCAACAGGGCTTCTGAAGCTTTCTTT CASSVNRASEAFF
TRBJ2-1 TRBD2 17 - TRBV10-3 TGTGCCATCAGTGCCGAACTAGCGGGATTCTCCTACAATGAGCAGTTCTTC CAISAELAGFSYNEQFF
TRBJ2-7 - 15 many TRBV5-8 TGTGCCAGCAGCTTGGACCAGGGAAGCTCCTACGAGCAGTACTTC CASSLDQGSSYEQYF
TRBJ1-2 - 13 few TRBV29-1 TGCAGCGTTGAACATTTCCTTCTGGATGGCTACACCTTC CSVEHFLLDGYTF
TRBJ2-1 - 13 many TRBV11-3 TGTGCCAGCAGCTCGACAGCCTACAATGAGCAGTTCTTC CASSSTAYNEQFF
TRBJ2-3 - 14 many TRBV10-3 TGTGCCATCAGTTCTCTGAGTAGCACAGATACGCAGTATTTT CAISSLSSTDTQYF
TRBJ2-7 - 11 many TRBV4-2 TGTGCCAGCAGCCAAGCCGGCGAGCAGTACTTC CASSQAGEQYF
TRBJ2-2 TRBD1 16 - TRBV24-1 TGTGCCACCAGTGATTCTGGACAGGACGCGACCGGGGAGCTGTTTTTT CATSDSGQDATGELFF
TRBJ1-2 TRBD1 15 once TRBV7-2 TGTGCCGGCAGCTTAGAGACAGGGATTTGGTATGGCTACCCCTTC CAGSLETGIWYGYPF